This T cell receptor (beta chain) was captured by sequencing in a study of OX40 agonist ivuxolimab in advanced cancers. Study information: It was ivuxolimab, an agonistic anti-OX40 (CD134) antibody, that patients were treated with.

General study results and limits: Clones of CD4+ and CD8+ blood T cells grew by week 6 at doses of 0.1 to 3.0 mg/kg.

The data were produced by immunoSEQ multiplex PCR, yet TCRdb's version contains in-frame clones alone and is incomplete. The sample lists roughly 20,000 clones, approximately 83% occurring once. Germline V gene sequence: CDR1 MNHEY, CDR2 SMNVEV (reference sequence). CDR3 length: 14 residues. V was clipped by 6 bases and J by 4 bases, with 16 bases between them. On this clone itself: Antigen specificity is unknown.

The rearrangement uses TRBV27 and TRBJ2-7, with D perhaps given as TRBD1 or TRBD2 (5 bases each). The specimen was CD4+ or CD8+ T cells sorted from blood, collected in a trial of the OX40 agonist ivuxolimab. The TCR was taken from an adult with an advanced solid tumor such as melanoma, head and neck, liver or kidney cancer. The CDR3 DNA reads as TGTGCCAGCAGCTCCAGGGCCCGAGGGTACGAGCAGTACTTC. This codes for CASSSRARGYEQYF.